A single sample is the source of the 21 T cell receptor beta chains below, sequenced in a study of blood T cell repertoires in COVID-19. Produced via immunoSEQ multiplex PCR; TCRdb's table is partial and in-frame only. Altogether about 280,000 clones are present, approximately 90% being singletons, with the ten largest covering around 2.8%. Sequenced sample: PBMCs or T cells enriched from blood (not recorded which). The origin of the receptors is a man aged 35 to 55 who had been exposed to COVID-19.

This clone was seen a single time. The chain employs TRBV27 and TRBJ2-3; 10 nucleotides line up with TRBD2. The J segment lost 4 bases and the V segment lost 2 bases, leaving 12 bases of the junction unmatched. Germline CDR1 is MNHEY and CDR2 is SMNVEV (reference sequence). CDR3 length: 18 residues. CDR3 sequence (DNA): TGTGCCAGCAGTTTAGCGGCTAGCGGGAGCTTGAGGGCAGATACGCAGTATTTT. Protein: CASSLAASGSLRADTQYF.

This chain connects TRBV27 to TRBJ2-4; 9 positions match TRBD1. With V trimmed by 4 bases and J by 6 bases, 4 bases remained unmatched. Germline V gene lookup returns CDR1 MNHEY and CDR2 SMNVEV (reference sequence). The CDR3 extends over 14 amino acids. The DNA of the CDR3 is TGTGCCAGCAGTTCGACAGGGGGGGCAAACATTCAGTACTTC. As protein: CASSSTGGANIQYF.

J is TRBJ2-2 and V is TRBV6-6; 10 nucleotides align to TRBD2. This CDR3 contains 13 residues. From germline, CDR1 is MNHNY and CDR2 SVGAGI (reference sequence). The junction had 5 bases not matched to a gene; V was cut back by 10 bases and J by 6 bases. The CDR3 DNA reads TGTGCCACCGGGACTAGCGCGGCCGGGGAGCTGTTTTTT. It codes for CATGTSAAGELFF.

The chain couples TRBV27 to TRBJ1-2; D perhaps matches TRBD1 (5 bases). The V end lost 6 bases, the J end lost 2 bases, and 10 bases lay between the germline ends. The CDR3 has 13 residues. Per germline, CDR1 MNHEY and CDR2 SMNVEV (reference sequence). CDR3 in amino acids: CASSLRQNYGYTF. The CDR3 DNA is TGTGCCAGCAGCCTTAGACAGAACTATGGCTACACCTTC.

This chain's CDR3 is CASSQGTGAGTGELFF. The CDR3 DNA reads TGTGCCAGCAGCCAAGGGACGGGAGCGGGCACCGGGGAGCTGTTTTTT. V is TRBV3-1 (or the pseudogene TRBV3-2) and J is TRBJ2-2; a possible D gene is TRBD2 (6 bases). Trimming removed 1 base at V and 4 bases at J, with 13 bases between. The CDR3 has 16 amino acids. Germline V gene data show CDR1 as LGHDT and CDR2 as YNNKEL (reference sequence).

The chain uses TRBV11-2 and TRBJ1-2; 11 bases match TRBD1. J was trimmed by 8 bases and V by 4 bases; bases with no gene match: 6. The V gene's germline CDR1 is SGHAT and CDR2 FQNNGV. This CDR3 has 14 residues. Written as DNA, the CDR3 is TGTGCCAGCAGCTCCGGACAGGGGGCGAGGGGCTACACCTTC. The encoded protein is CASSSGQGARGYTF.

V and J are TRBV4-2 and TRBJ2-4; 14 bases map to TRBD2. The trim removed 4 bases at V and 1 base at J, leaving 6 bases unmatched. Germline V gives CDR1 LGHNA, CDR2 YNFKEQ. CDR3 length: 18 amino acids. CDR3 DNA: TGTGCCAGCAGCCGACGACTAGCGGGAGGGGTTGCCAAAAACATTCAGTACTTC. The encoded protein is CASSRRLAGGVAKNIQYF.

The chain uses TRBV25-1 and TRBJ1-4; no definite D call. The CDR3 sequence is 15 residues long. Trimming cost V 7 bases and J 5 bases, with 17 bases left between them. CDR1 MGHDK and CDR2 SYGVNS come from the germline V gene. The CDR3 DNA sequence: TGTGCCAGCAACTCTACGTTCTTTATGAATGAAAAACTGTTTTTT. Translated, it gives CASNSTFFMNEKLFF.

The chain joins TRBV19 to TRBJ1-2; D not certain. The length of the CDR3 is 15 residues. Germline CDR1 LNHDA, CDR2 SQIVND (reference sequence). V lost 0 bases, J lost 2 bases, and 10 bases lay in between. The chain's CDR3 is CASSIDRGSNYGYTF. The CDR3 DNA sequence: TGTGCCAGTAGTATAGATCGAGGGTCCAACTATGGCTACACCTTC. Drawing the rest from reference TRBV19 and TRBJ1-2, the complete variable domain is DGGITQSPKYLFRKEGQNVTLSCEQNLNHDAMYWYRQDPGQGLRLIYYSQIVNDFQKGDIAEGYSVSREKKESFPLTVTSAQKNPTAFYLCASSIDRGSNYGYTFGSGTRLTVV.

The chain employs TRBV7-9 and TRBJ2-1; D ambiguous. Germline CDR1 SEHNR, CDR2 FQNEAQ (reference sequence). Trimming removed 2 bases from V and 9 bases from J, with 17 bases in between. The CDR3 is 15 residues long. CDR3 coding DNA: TGTGCCAGCAGCTTAAAAGAGTCCAGCGCCAGTGAGCAGTTCTTC. The encoded protein is CASSLKESSASEQFF. The full variable domain, rest sourced from reference TRBV7-9 and TRBJ2-1, is DTGVSQNPRHKITKRGQNVTFRCDPISEHNRLYWYRQTLGQGPEFLTYFQNEAQLEKSRLLSDRFSAERPKGSFSTLEIQRTEQGDSAMYLCASSLKESSASEQFFGPGTRLTVL.

This chain uses TRBV6-1 with TRBJ1-5, with 7 bases identical to TRBD1. CDR3 length: 19 amino acids. V was clipped by 2 bases and J by 0 bases; unmatched bases: 13. Germline CDR1 reads MNHNS; CDR2 reads SASEGT. The CDR3 protein is CASSEMGPRDSDSNQPQHF. CDR3 bases: TGTGCCAGCAGTGAAATGGGACCCCGGGACAGTGATAGCAATCAGCCCCAGCATTTT.

CDR3 DNA: TGTGCCAGCAGTAAACTTCAGGGGGCATATGGCTACACCTTC. Translation gives CASSKLQGAYGYTF. This chain connects TRBV28 to TRBJ1-2; 8 bases are shared with TRBD1. With V trimmed by 5 bases and J by 5 bases, 7 bases remained unmatched. The germline CDR1 and CDR2 sequences are MDHEN and SYDVKM. The CDR3 is 14 amino acids.

Here the CDR3 reads CASSQPRQGLNTEAFF. The CDR3 bases are TGCGCCAGCAGCCAACCCAGACAGGGATTGAACACTGAAGCTTTCTTT. This chain connects TRBV4-1 to TRBJ1-1; 7 bases match TRBD1. CDR3 length: 16 amino acids. J gave up 0 bases and V 2 bases, and 6 bases lay outside the gene matches. Germline CDR1 and CDR2: MGHRA and YSYEKL.

This chain joins TRBV28 and TRBJ2-7; TRBD2 is a possible D gene (6 bases). V shed 5 bases and J shed 4 bases, with 18 bases lying between them. Germline V gene data show CDR1 as MDHEN and CDR2 as SYDVKM. CDR3 length: 15 residues. The CDR3 nucleotides read TGTGCCAGCAGTCCCAATCCGGGAGAATATTACGAGCAGTACTTC. Amino acids: CASSPNPGEYYEQYF.

V and J are TRBV27 and TRBJ1-5; D is unclear. Germline V gives CDR1 MNHEY, CDR2 SMNVEV (reference sequence). The ends were cut back, 4 bases at V and 3 bases at J, with 4 bases in the middle. CDR3 length: 12 residues. The CDR3 is CASSSVNQPQHF. The DNA of the CDR3 is TGTGCCAGCAGTTCCGTCAATCAGCCCCAGCATTTT.

A single count supports this clone. The chain is built from TRBV7-3 and TRBJ2-3; 7 bases match TRBD2. Germline CDR1 SGHTA, CDR2 FQGTGA. The ends lost 3 bases at V and 0 bases at J; junction bases unmatched: 3. CDR3 length: 15 amino acids. CDR3 nucleotides: TGTGCCAGCAGCTTCACTAGCGCAAGCACAGATACGCAGTATTTT. This translates into CASSFTSASTDTQYF.

V and J are TRBV5-4 and TRBJ1-1, with 7 bases matching TRBD1. In germline, CDR1 is SGHNT, CDR2 YYREEE (reference sequence). This CDR3 spans 17 amino acids. V was pared by 3 bases and J by 1 base, with 12 bases of the junction left unmatched. CDR3 nucleotides: TGTGCCAGCAGCTCGGGGACAGCGCTGTTAGGGAACACTGAAGCTTTCTTT. Protein: CASSSGTALLGNTEAFF.

V usage is TRBV19 and J usage is TRBJ1-5; D is undetermined. The CDR3 sequence is 14 residues long. Trimming removed 9 bases from V and 7 bases from J, with 19 bases in between. In germline, CDR1 is LNHDA, CDR2 SQIVND (reference sequence). CDR3 amino acids: CASLGPIPGQPQHF. CDR3 bases: TGTGCCAGCCTCGGCCCTATCCCAGGCCAGCCCCAGCATTTT.

The chain links TRBV4-1 to TRBJ2-1, with 9 bases identical to TRBD2. V was pared by 6 bases and J by 12 bases, with 9 bases of the junction left unmatched. The CDR3 extends over 13 amino acids. The V gene's germline CDR1 is MGHRA and CDR2 YSYEKL. CDR3: CASRVAGVGVQFF. The DNA of the CDR3 is TGCGCCAGCAGAGTAGCGGGAGTTGGCGTGCAGTTCTTC.

The chain couples TRBV19 to TRBJ1-6; D is unresolved. The germline V gene encodes CDR1 LNHDA and CDR2 SQIVND (reference sequence). The CDR3 contains 15 residues. V was shortened by 10 bases and J by 2 bases, with 15 bases between the two germline ends. CDR3 nucleotide sequence: TGTGCCACCAGAAAGGAGGGCACCTATAATTCACCCCTCCACTTT. Its translation is CATRKEGTYNSPLHF.

The chain carries TRBV4-1 and TRBJ2-2; D gene ambiguous. V was clipped by 0 bases and J by 1 base, with 6 bases between them. The V gene's germline CDR1 is MGHRA and CDR2 YSYEKL. The CDR3 is 15 residues long. CDR3 coding DNA: TGCGCCAGCAGCCAAGATATTTTGAACACCGGGGAGCTGTTTTTT. As protein: CASSQDILNTGELFF.